The present T cell receptor (beta chain) was sequenced within a study of OX40 agonist ivuxolimab in advanced cancers. Study-level background: Melanoma, hepatocellular carcinoma, head and neck or renal cell cancer occurred in dose-escalation patients. Study-wide results and limits: Both CD4+ and CD8+ T cell populations in blood had undergone clonal expansion by week 6 at 0.1 to 3.0 mg/kg.

This clone has more than one count but fewer than ten. Its antigen is currently unknown. CDR1 and CDR2 from the germline V gene are MNHNY and SVGAGI (reference sequence). V gave up 0 bases and J gave up 5 bases, with 4 bases separating them. The CDR3 length is 12 residues. Clones were sequenced by immunoSEQ multiplex PCR, and TCRdb holds only the in-frame ones, with some missing. The table shows around 47,000 clones, with roughly 78% occurring only once. The sequence came from an adult with an advanced solid tumor such as melanoma, head and neck, liver or kidney cancer. The specimen was CD4+ or CD8+ T cells sorted from blood, collected in a trial of the OX40 agonist ivuxolimab. The chain has TRBV6-6 and TRBJ1-2; D unclear. CDR3: CASSYSTYGYTF. DNA of the CDR3: TGTGCCAGCAGTTACTCGACGTATGGCTACACCTTC.